This paragraph covers one TCR beta chain sequence. Its matching antigen is unknown. This entry is derived from a study of cytomegalovirus exposure and HLA in healthy donors. The CDR3 has 14 residues. Germline CDR1 MDHEN, CDR2 SYDVKM. The V and J ends lost 5 bases and 0 bases respectively, with 10 bases between them. Researchers ran the PCR with 60 Vbeta and 13 Jbeta primers. Authors' data handling: Counted up in a later analysis, unique TCR beta chains came to some 80 million, with some 9.9 million shared. TCRdb's copy holds only in-frame clones and misses some; the assay was immunoSEQ multiplex PCR. Clone size and V and J calls were adopted from that table, with D and trimming inferred from the DNA. Its table lists some 140,000 clones. Study results and caveats: Some V segments (TRBV6-2 and TRBV6-3 among them) were excluded as indistinguishable.

The sample taken for sequencing was PBMCs. This TCR was sampled from a woman in her thirties or forties in good health and CMV-seronegative. This chain links TRBV28 with TRBJ1-2; no clear D gene. The CDR3: CASSPLLANYGYTF. CDR3 DNA sequence: TGTGCCAGCAGTCCGCTACTAGCTAACTATGGCTACACCTTC.